This passage covers 5 T cell receptor beta chains from one sample sequenced in a study of T-cell memory formation after mild COVID-19. TCRdb re-analysed the 5' RACE reads in MiXCR, keeping a single row per CDR3 protein. In the table there are 250,000 to 350,000 distinct CDR3 sequences, approximately 19% of which are singletons. Sequencing used PBMCs or a T cell subset sorted from them (not recorded which). Receptors originate from a man aged 18-30 years who had mild COVID-19 (a few samples of this study predate the infection). Cell type and time point are not known.

The V and J genes are TRBV14 and TRBJ1-2; the D is unclear. Germline assignment: CDR1 SGHDN and CDR2 FVKESK. This CDR3 is 15 amino acids long. Trimming removed 1 base at V and 4 bases at J, with 13 bases between. The CDR3 region is CASSQVSTPGYGYTF. In DNA, the CDR3 is TGTGCCAGCAGCCAAGTATCAACTCCGGGCTATGGCTACACCTTC.

This chain links TRBV7-2 with TRBJ2-5; tentative D call: TRBD2 (6 bases). Trimming stripped 0 bases from V and 4 bases from J, with 15 bases between. Germline V gives CDR1 SGHTA, CDR2 FQGNSA. The CDR3 is 16 amino acids. As DNA, the CDR3 is TGTGCCAGCAGCTTAGCATCCGGGGGAGGTCGAGAGACCCAGTACTTC. It specifies CASSLASGGGRETQYF. Drawing the rest from reference TRBV7-2 and TRBJ2-5, the complete variable domain is GAGVSQSPSNKVTEKGKDVELRCDPISGHTALYWYRQSLGQGLEFLIYFQGNSAPDKSGLPSDRFSAERTGGSVSTLTIQRTQQEDSAVYLCASSLASGGGRETQYFGPGTRLLVL.

This chain uses TRBV4-1 with TRBJ2-6; TRBD1 matches at 9 bases. The CDR3 runs to 18 residues. Germline V gene lookup returns CDR1 MGHRA and CDR2 YSYEKL. V gave up 6 bases and J gave up 2 bases; unmatched junction bases: 11. CDR3 loop: CASRTPGTGPAGANVLTF. The CDR3 nucleotides are TGCGCCAGCAGGACTCCCGGGACAGGGCCCGCTGGGGCCAACGTCCTGACTTTC.

The genes are TRBV6-2 or TRBV6-3 and TRBJ2-3; D is uncertain. Deletions cut 6 bases from V and 8 bases from J, with 12 bases between. This CDR3 contains 12 residues. Germline CDR1 is MNHEY and CDR2 is SVGEGT. DNA of the CDR3: TGTGCCAGCAGCCCCTCGGTCGCTACGCAGTATTTT. Encoded protein: CASSPSVATQYF.

This clonotype showed up just a few times. This chain joins TRBV18 and TRBJ2-1; D uncertain. Trimming took 3 bases from V and 5 from J, leaving 8 bases between them. Germline loops: CDR1 KGHSH, CDR2 LQKENI. CDR3 size: 13 residues. Written as DNA, the CDR3 is TGTGCCAGCTCACCCATACAGCACAATGAGCAGTTCTTC. Its protein is CASSPIQHNEQFF.